Below, one TCR beta chain is given with its context. Germline V gives CDR1 SGHNT, CDR2 YENEEA. This CDR3 has 15 residues. The trim removed 1 base at V and 8 bases at J, leaving 3 bases unmatched. Produced via immunoSEQ multiplex PCR; TCRdb's table is partial and in-frame only. The sample yields 150,000 to 200,000 clones, about nine tenths seen once. This entry belongs to a study of T cell responses to AZD1222 COVID-19 vaccine. At the level of the study: Second doses at about 4 or about 12 weeks were pooled.

The source material was peripheral blood, sampled on day 0 of AZD1222 vaccination. The rearrangement uses TRBV11-3 and TRBJ2-1; 12 positions agree with TRBD1. This clonotype was sampled from an adult in good health. The CDR3 region is CASSLAGQGAHEQFF. In DNA form, the CDR3 reads TGTGCCAGCAGCTTAGCGGGACAGGGGGCTCATGAGCAGTTCTTC.